This TCR beta chain emerged from a study of cytomegalovirus exposure and HLA in healthy donors. Study-wide points: Analysis performed later found more than 15,000 TCR beta sequences associated with HLA alleles at 0.05 false discovery rate. A cluster of highly shared sequence variants was likely a sequencing artifact. Productive rates of about 87% or about 30% were seen for most TCR beta V segments in an earlier analysis.

The CDR3 sequence is 15 residues long. With 10 bases clipped from V and 3 bases from J, the junction kept 11 bases outside the gene matches. Germline values: CDR1 SNHLY, CDR2 FYNNEI. A multiplex PCR was run with 60 Vbeta primers and 13 Jbeta primers. TCRdb's copy holds only in-frame clones and misses some; the assay was immunoSEQ multiplex PCR. This sample has some 120,000 clones, with more than 75% found just once. As regards this clone: The antigen remains unidentified.

Sample: PBMCs. The rearrangement joins TRBV2 to TRBJ2-2, with 7 bases that match TRBD1. The origin of this receptor is a young man in good health and CMV-seronegative. CDR3: CATQYGTADTGELFF. CDR3 in DNA: TGTGCCACCCAATACGGGACAGCGGACACCGGGGAGCTGTTTTTT.